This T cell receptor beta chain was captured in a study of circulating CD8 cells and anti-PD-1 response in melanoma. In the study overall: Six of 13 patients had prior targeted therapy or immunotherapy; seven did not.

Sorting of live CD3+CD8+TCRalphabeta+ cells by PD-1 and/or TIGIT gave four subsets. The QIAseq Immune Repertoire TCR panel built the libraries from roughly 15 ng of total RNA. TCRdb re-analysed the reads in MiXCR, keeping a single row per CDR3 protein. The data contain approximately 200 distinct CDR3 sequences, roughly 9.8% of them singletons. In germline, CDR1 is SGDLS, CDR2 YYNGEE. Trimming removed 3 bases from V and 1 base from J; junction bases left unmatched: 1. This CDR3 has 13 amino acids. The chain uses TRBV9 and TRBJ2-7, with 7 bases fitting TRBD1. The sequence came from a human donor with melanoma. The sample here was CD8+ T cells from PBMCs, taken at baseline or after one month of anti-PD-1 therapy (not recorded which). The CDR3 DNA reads TGTGCCAGCAGCGGGGGACAGTCCTACGAGCAGTACTTC. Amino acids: CASSGGQSYEQYF.